Listed here are 25 T cell receptor beta chains from one sample, sequenced in a study. TCRdb itself ran the 5' RACE reads through MiXCR, one entry per CDR3 protein. This sample yields tens of thousands of distinct CDR3 sequences, of which about 15% are seen a single time; approximately 2.3% belongs to the top ten. Material: naive CD4+ T cells sorted from blood. This sample's subset: naive CD4+ T cells, CD4+CD45RA+CD25-. These TCRs come from a female donor with breast cancer.

V gene TRBV5-1 combines with J gene TRBJ1-1; 12 bases match TRBD1. CDR3 length equals 17 residues. Germline V CDR1 and CDR2: SGHRS, YFSETQ. J lost 1 base, V lost 4 bases, and 8 bases had no gene match. CDR3 region: CASSLTGTGGANTEAFF. In nucleotides, the CDR3 is TGCGCCAGCAGCCTCACCGGGACAGGGGGCGCGAACACTGAAGCTTTCTTT.

This clonotype has a count of ten or more. The chain employs TRBV12-3 or TRBV12-4 and TRBJ1-5, with 7 nucleotides matching TRBD1. V lost 7 bases, J lost 5 bases, and 8 bases stayed unmatched. The CDR3 has 14 amino acids. This CDR3 reads CASTRTGGDQPQHF. The CDR3 region has the DNA TGTGCCAGCACTCGGACAGGTGGCGATCAGCCCCAGCATTTT.

Ten or more counts support this clonotype. This chain links TRBV29-1 with TRBJ1-5, with D uncertain. This CDR3 region has 13 residues. Trimming cost V 7 bases and J 4 bases, with 14 bases left between them. Germline lookup yields CDR1 SQVTM and CDR2 ANQGSEA. The CDR3 sequence is CSATTEINQPQHF. CDR3 nucleotide sequence: TGCAGCGCCACCACAGAAATTAATCAGCCCCAGCATTTT.

This clonotype was picked up a small number of times. The genes are TRBV24-1 and TRBJ1-2; D gene unclear. CDR3 length: 13 residues. Germline-derived CDR1 and CDR2 are KGHDR and SFDVKD. V lost 2 bases and J 8 bases, leaving 11 bases between the germline ends. Here the CDR3 DNA reads TGTGCCACCAGTGATTGGAGGTCGGGGGGCTACACCTTC. Its translation is CATSDWRSGGYTF.

This clonotype has a count of ten or more. The chain has TRBV10-3 and TRBJ1-5; D is possibly TRBD1 (6 bases). In germline, CDR1 is ENHRY, CDR2 SYGVKD. This CDR3 has 15 residues. V was clipped by 0 bases and J by 7 bases, with 13 bases between them. CDR3 region: CAISESQGTGQPQHF. In DNA form, the CDR3 reads TGTGCCATCAGTGAGTCGCAGGGGACCGGGCAGCCCCAGCATTTT.

This clonotype occurred many times. This rearrangement joins TRBV6-1 to TRBJ1-2; TRBD1 might be the D (5 bases). V lost 1 base and J lost 4, with 10 bases in between. The length of the CDR3 is 14 residues. Germline loops: CDR1 MNHNS, CDR2 SASEGT. DNA for the CDR3: TGTGCCAGCAGTGAAGGGGGACGAACCTATGGCTACACCTTC. It specifies CASSEGGRTYGYTF.

This clonotype was detected ten times or more. The chain links TRBV10-2 to TRBJ2-5; TRBD2 aligns across 14 bases. Trimming at V came to 6 bases and at J to 4 bases, leaving 10 bases not matched to a gene. CDR1 is WSHSY, CDR2 SAAADI, per germline. This CDR3 has 17 amino acids. In nucleotides, the CDR3 is TGCGCCAGCAGGGACTGGGGACTAGCGGGAGAGGGAGAGACCCAGTACTTC. Translating it yields CASRDWGLAGEGETQYF.

Many counts were recorded for this clonotype. The V call is TRBV6-2 or TRBV6-3, the J call TRBJ2-1; a possible D gene is TRBD2 (6 bases). The length of the CDR3 is 16 residues. Germline V gives CDR1 MNHEY, CDR2 SVGEGT. V lost 2 bases, J lost 3 bases, and 14 bases lay in between. CDR3 bases: TGTGCCAGCAGTTACACCCCTGGAGGGGTCTACAATGAGCAGTTCTTC. Encoded protein: CASSYTPGGVYNEQFF.

This chain joins TRBV4-1 and TRBJ1-2, with D unresolved. Germline CDR1 is MGHRA and CDR2 is YSYEKL. The CDR3 has 13 residues. Trimming removed 8 bases from V and 4 bases from J, with 14 bases in between. This CDR3 is CASGPGRSYGYTF. For the CDR3, the DNA is TGCGCCAGCGGACCGGGGAGGTCCTATGGCTACACCTTC.

This chain uses TRBV20-1 with TRBJ2-1; 7 nucleotides match TRBD1. From germline, CDR1 is DFQATT and CDR2 SNEGSKA (reference sequence). CDR3 length: 14 residues. The ends lost 8 bases at V and 3 bases at J; junction bases unmatched: 10. CDR3 coding DNA: TGCAGTCCCCGATGGACAGGTAACTACAATGAGCAGTTCTTC. It translates to CSPRWTGNYNEQFF.

The chain joins TRBV20-1 to TRBJ2-1; TRBD2 aligns across 13 bases. The CDR3 consists of 15 residues. V lost 3 bases, J lost 4 bases, and 3 bases stayed unmatched. From germline, CDR1 is DFQATT and CDR2 SNEGSKA (reference sequence). The chain's CDR3 is CSARGLAGLYNEQFF. The DNA for the CDR3 is TGCAGTGCTAGGGGACTAGCGGGACTATACAATGAGCAGTTCTTC.

Only a few counts were recorded for this clonotype. The V gene is TRBV20-1, the J gene TRBJ2-5; possible D gene TRBD2, 5 bases. This CDR3 is 15 amino acids long. CDR1 and CDR2 from the germline V gene are DFQATT and SNEGSKA (reference sequence). Deletions cut 6 bases from V and 0 bases from J, with 17 bases between. DNA for the CDR3: TGCAGTGCCGAAAACAGAAGGAGGAACCAAGAGACCCAGTACTTC. Its protein is CSAENRRRNQETQYF.

This clonotype has only a few counts. The gene calls are TRBV7-3 and TRBJ2-3; tentative D call: TRBD2 (5 bases). Deletions cut 4 bases from V and 5 bases from J, with 13 bases between. CDR3 length: 14 amino acids. The germline gives CDR1 SGHTA, CDR2 FQGTGA. The CDR3: CASSSGEIGDTQYF. In DNA, the CDR3 is TGTGCCAGCAGCTCCGGGGAGATCGGAGATACGCAGTATTTT.

The gene calls are TRBV20-1 and TRBJ1-2; a possible D gene is TRBD1 (6 bases). CDR3 length equals 11 residues. The germline gives CDR1 DFQATT, CDR2 SNEGSKA (reference sequence). Trimming left V 5 bases short and J 8 bases short, with 12 bases between. The CDR3 coding sequence is TGCAGTGCTTCCTCCAGGGGAGGCTACACCTTC. This gives the protein CSASSRGGYTF.

This clonotype was found a few times. The chain carries TRBV5-1 and TRBJ1-2, with D uncertain. V lost 1 base, J lost 8 bases, and 15 bases lay in between. Germline CDR1 SGHRS, CDR2 YFSETQ. This CDR3 is 14 amino acids long. The chain's CDR3 is CASSLTGQLSGYTF. CDR3 nucleotides: TGCGCCAGCAGCTTGACCGGGCAGTTAAGCGGCTACACCTTC.

The V and J genes are TRBV7-9 and TRBJ1-5, with 8 nucleotides matching TRBD1. Germline values: CDR1 SEHNR, CDR2 FQNEAQ (reference sequence). Losses at the gene ends were 9 bases for V and 6 bases for J; bases not matched to a gene: 10. The CDR3 covers 14 residues. CDR3 residues: CASRSDRGSQPQHF. As DNA, the CDR3 is TGTGCCAGTAGGTCTGACAGGGGTAGTCAGCCCCAGCATTTT.

The chain is built from TRBV28 and TRBJ1-1; D remains ambiguous. CDR3 length equals 13 residues. V lost 5 bases and J lost 1, with 8 bases in between. Germline CDR1 MDHEN, CDR2 SYDVKM. CDR3 loop: CASSGFSNTEAFF. DNA for the CDR3: TGTGCCAGCAGTGGCTTTTCGAACACTGAAGCTTTCTTT.

Here the CDR3 reads CSAGSRHSSTF. The CDR3 nucleotides read TGCAGTGCTGGATCCCGACACAGTAGCACCTTC. V is TRBV20-1 and J is TRBJ1-2; D is ambiguous. The V gene lost 5 bases and the J gene lost 13 bases, with 17 bases spanning the gap. The CDR3 consists of 11 residues. In germline, CDR1 is DFQATT, CDR2 SNEGSKA (reference sequence).

This clonotype came up a few times. The chain uses TRBV5-4 and TRBJ2-3; 8 bases match TRBD1. This CDR3 region has 15 residues. The germline V gene has CDR1 SGHNT and CDR2 YYREEE (reference sequence). The V gene end was trimmed by 2 bases and the J gene end by 8 bases; junction bases not matched to a gene: 10. CDR3 DNA: TGTGCCAGCAGCTTTTCTGGGACAGGAGGGCTTACGCAGTATTTT. Translation: CASSFSGTGGLTQYF. The full variable domain, in which reference TRBV5-4 and TRBJ2-3 provide the parts outside the CDR3, is ETGVTQSPTHLIKTRGQQVTLRCSSQSGHNTVSWYQQALGQGPQFIFQYYREEENGRGNFPPRFSGLQFPNYSSELNVNALELDDSALYLCASSFSGTGGLTQYFGPGTRLTVL.

Ten or more counts support this clonotype. The chain combines TRBV12-3 or TRBV12-4 with TRBJ2-7; D is perhaps TRBD2 (7 bases). This CDR3 contains 15 residues. Trimming stripped 3 bases from V and 1 base from J, with 13 bases between. This chain's CDR3 is CASSFSGGESYEQYF. As DNA, the CDR3 is TGTGCCAGCAGTTTTTCGGGGGGCGAATCCTACGAGCAGTACTTC.

This clonotype was detected only a few times. The chain has TRBV5-6 and TRBJ1-2; D unclear. Trimming shortened V by 3 bases and J by 4 bases, and 13 bases separated the two germline ends. Germline CDR1 and CDR2: SGHDT and YYEEEE. The CDR3 covers 14 residues. CDR3 DNA sequence: TGTGCCAGCAGCTCACAAGAAGCAGTCTATGGCTACACCTTC. Its protein is CASSSQEAVYGYTF.

This clonotype was counted many times. The chain joins TRBV20-1 to TRBJ2-1; no clear D gene. Trimming removed 5 bases from V and 9 bases from J, with 8 bases in between. In germline, CDR1 is DFQATT, CDR2 SNEGSKA (reference sequence). This CDR3 has 10 amino acids. The CDR3 is CSALRTEQFF. The CDR3 region has the DNA TGCAGTGCTCTCCGAACTGAGCAGTTCTTC.

The chain has TRBV4-1 and TRBJ1-4; D unresolved. Per the germline V gene, CDR1 is MGHRA and CDR2 is YSYEKL. V lost 4 bases and J lost 8, with 11 bases in between. This CDR3 is built from 13 residues. The CDR3 sequence: CASSLLRGEKLFF. CDR3 in DNA: TGCGCCAGCAGCCTCCTCCGGGGAGAAAAACTGTTTTTT.

Only a few counts were recorded for this clonotype. This rearrangement joins TRBV7-9 to TRBJ1-1; weak D call: TRBD1 (6 bases). CDR3 length: 13 residues. With 5 bases removed from V and 1 base from J, the gap between germline ends came to 8 bases. From germline, CDR1 is SEHNR and CDR2 FQNEAQ (reference sequence). CDR3 in amino acids: CASSTQGNTEAFF. The CDR3 DNA sequence: TGTGCCAGCAGCACACAGGGGAACACTGAAGCTTTCTTT.

For this clonotype: A much larger clone lies a single base off, so this may be a read error. Without the conserved terminal phenylalanine or tryptophan, this CDR3 likely stems from a read error. This chain joins TRBV7-2 and TRBJ2-3; tentatively, D is TRBD1 (6 bases). Trimming pared 3 bases from V and 2 bases from J, leaving 9 bases between. The CDR3 consists of 14 residues. Per the germline V gene, CDR1 is SGHTA and CDR2 is FQGNSA. In DNA, the CDR3 is TGTGCCAGCAGCTTTACAGGGTTCACAGATACGCAGTATTTG. Protein sequence: CASSFTGFTDTQYL.